The 28 T cell receptor beta chains in this list originate from one sample, sequenced in a study of vaccination and CD4 T cells after COVID-19. With the Oncomine TCR Beta short-read assay, DNA from cultured CD4+ T cells was sequenced. TCRdb ran MiXCR on the PCR reads and lists one entry per CDR3 protein. The sample has around 13,000 distinct CDR3 sequences, roughly four fifths seen once; the top ten hold less than 25%. Stated treatment: roughly 10-day PBMC culture with coronavirus spike peptide pools or control peptides (ViraFEST assay). These TCRs' antigens remain unknown. Material: CD4+ T cells from blood, cultured in vitro. Receptors originate from a human donor who had recovered from COVID-19.

The chain has TRBV27 and TRBJ1-2; a possible D gene is TRBD1 (6 bases). The V end lost 5 bases, the J end lost 7 bases, and 29 bases lay between the germline ends. Germline V gene lookup returns CDR1 MNHEY and CDR2 SMNVEV (reference sequence). The CDR3 is made up of 18 amino acids. CDR3 nucleotide sequence: TGTGCCAGCAGTCCGACGAGACCAGCAGGGGAAAGCCTTGGTGGCTACACCTTC. Translation gives CASSPTRPAGESLGGYTF.

The V call is TRBV29-1, the J call TRBJ1-1; D possibly corresponds to TRBD1 (6 bases). The CDR3 spans 12 residues. V lost 6 bases, J lost 4 bases, and 12 bases lay in between. The germline gives CDR1 SQVTM, CDR2 ANQGSEA. The CDR3 nucleotides read TGCAGCGTATGGGACACAGGCACTGAAGCTTTCTTT. As protein: CSVWDTGTEAFF.

The rearrangement joins TRBV7-2 to TRBJ1-2; TRBD1 might be the D (6 bases). The CDR3 is 13 residues long. Per the germline V gene, CDR1 is SGHTA and CDR2 is FQGNSA. The V end was cut by 4 bases, the J end by 8 bases, with 14 bases between. This CDR3 is CASSSSKGGGYTF. DNA for the CDR3: TGTGCCAGCAGCTCGAGTAAGGGGGGCGGCTACACCTTC.

The genes are TRBV24-1 and TRBJ1-2; no reliable D call. From germline, CDR1 is KGHDR and CDR2 SFDVKD. With 4 bases removed from V and 8 bases from J, the gap between germline ends came to 22 bases. There are 16 residues in the CDR3. CDR3 loop: CATSDPGKGGLSGYTF. The DNA for the CDR3 is TGTGCCACCAGTGACCCCGGGAAGGGTGGGTTGAGCGGCTACACCTTC.

The genes are TRBV20-1 and TRBJ1-6; D is uncertain. This CDR3 is built from 12 residues. Germline V lookup: CDR1 DFQATT, CDR2 SNEGSKA (reference sequence). Trimming removed 1 base at V and 13 bases at J, with 11 bases between. CDR3 sequence: CSARAAQVPLHF. CDR3 DNA sequence: TGCAGTGCTAGAGCCGCACAAGTTCCCCTCCACTTT.

This clonotype was seen only a few times. CDR3 residues: CASSSGFVSQPQHF. CDR3 sequence (DNA): TGTGCCAGCAGTTCAGGGTTTGTAAGTCAGCCCCAGCATTTT. The chain employs TRBV27 and TRBJ1-5, with D possibly matching TRBD1 (5 bases). The germline V gene encodes CDR1 MNHEY and CDR2 SMNVEV (reference sequence). The CDR3 has 14 residues. The V and J ends lost 4 bases and 6 bases respectively, with 13 bases between them.

V and J are TRBV27 and TRBJ1-1; D is perhaps TRBD1 (6 bases). From germline, CDR1 is MNHEY and CDR2 SMNVEV (reference sequence). V was cut by 6 bases and J by 1 base, with 18 bases left in between. The CDR3 totals 16 residues. Written as DNA, the CDR3 is TGTGCCAGCAGAATACGACAGGCGACCGAGAACACTGAAGCTTTCTTT. Protein product: CASRIRQATENTEAFF.

To note about this clonotype: The germline gene is not matched at one end of the junction; a read error may be the cause. This chain joins TRBV7-2 and TRBJ1-5; possibly TRBD1 for D (5 bases). The CDR3 has 14 amino acids. Germline CDR1 and CDR2: SGHTA and FQGNSA. In nucleotides, the CDR3 is TGTGCCAGCAGCTTAAAAGGGGAAAATCGGCCCCAGCATTTT. This encodes CASSLKGENRPQHF.

The V gene is TRBV6-5, the J gene TRBJ1-5; TRBD1 matches 10 bases. V shed 0 bases, J shed 2 bases, and the junction held 4 bases outside the gene matches. The CDR3 loop spans 17 amino acids. Germline values: CDR1 MNHEY, CDR2 SVGAGI. The CDR3, as DNA: TGTGCCAGCAGTTACTCAAGGGACAGGGGAGGCAATCAGCCCCAGCATTTT. It yields the protein CASSYSRDRGGNQPQHF.

V gene TRBV6-1 combines with J gene TRBJ1-6; tentative D call: TRBD1 (5 bases). The CDR3 is 15 amino acids. The ends were cut back, 6 bases at V and 7 bases at J, with 16 bases in the middle. CDR1 and CDR2 (germline): MNHNS, SASEGT. This chain's CDR3 is CASRPGVLENSPLHF. In nucleotides, the CDR3 is TGTGCCAGCAGGCCGGGGGTGTTGGAGAATTCACCCCTCCACTTT.

This chain joins TRBV4-3 and TRBJ1-2; TRBD1 agrees at 7 bases. In germline, CDR1 is LGHNA, CDR2 YSLEER. With V trimmed by 8 bases and J by 7 bases, 13 bases remained unmatched. CDR3 size: 14 residues. Here the CDR3 reads CASGGQTNGGGYTF. The CDR3 coding sequence is TGCGCCAGCGGGGGACAGACCAACGGGGGTGGCTACACCTTC.

This chain uses TRBV24-1 with TRBJ1-5, with D perhaps TRBD1 (6 bases). The CDR3 runs 16 residues. V was clipped by 4 bases and J by 0 bases, with 12 bases between them. Germline V CDR1 and CDR2: KGHDR, SFDVKD. CDR3 bases: TGTGCCACCAGTGAAACGGGACACTCTAGCAATCAGCCCCAGCATTTT. It translates to CATSETGHSSNQPQHF.

V is TRBV28 and J is TRBJ1-2, with TRBD1 as a possible D gene (6 bases). Trimming left V 6 bases short and J 1 base short, with 18 bases between. Germline CDR1 is MDHEN and CDR2 is SYDVKM. This CDR3 is built from 16 residues. CDR3 in amino acids: CASSLAGRGDNYGYTF. CDR3 DNA sequence: TGTGCCAGCAGCTTGGCGGGGAGGGGGGATAACTATGGCTACACCTTC.

This clonotype was observed once. The chain has TRBV12-3 or TRBV12-4 and TRBJ1-2, with unresolved D. V lost 6 bases and J 2 bases, leaving 7 bases between the germline ends. The CDR3 runs to 12 residues. CDR3 protein: CASSPENYGYTF. The CDR3 DNA follows: TGTGCCAGCAGCCCAGAAAACTATGGCTACACCTTC.

The chain carries TRBV7-9 and TRBJ2-2; 8 bases are shared with TRBD1. The CDR3 is 15 amino acids. V lost 3 bases to trimming and J lost 5 bases; unmatched junction nucleotides: 5. CDR1 SEHNR and CDR2 FQNEAQ come from the germline V gene (reference sequence). As DNA, the CDR3 is TGTGCCAGCAGCTTCGGACAGGGAAGGACCGGGGAGCTGTTTTTT. Translating it yields CASSFGQGRTGELFF.

The chain carries TRBV27 and TRBJ2-3; D may be TRBD1 or TRBD2 (5 bases each). V lost 5 bases to trimming and J lost 0 bases, with 12 bases between them. Germline V lookup: CDR1 MNHEY, CDR2 SMNVEV (reference sequence). The CDR3 totals 15 residues. CDR3 DNA sequence: TGTGCCAGCAGTCACGGTGGGGGTAGCACAGATACGCAGTATTTT. Translation: CASSHGGGSTDTQYF.

This clonotype was counted a single time. This rearrangement joins TRBV19 to TRBJ1-1; D gene unclear. V was trimmed by 6 bases and J by 1 base, leaving 9 bases between them. The germline V gene encodes CDR1 LNHDA and CDR2 SQIVND (reference sequence). The CDR3 spans 13 residues. The CDR3 nucleotides read TGTGCCAGTAGCAAACGGGAGAACACTGAAGCTTTCTTT. It translates to CASSKRENTEAFF. Combining the CDR3 with reference TRBV19 and TRBJ1-1 gives the whole variable domain DGGITQSPKYLFRKEGQNVTLSCEQNLNHDAMYWYRQDPGQGLRLIYYSQIVNDFQKGDIAEGYSVSREKKESFPLTVTSAQKNPTAFYLCASSKRENTEAFFGQGTRLTVV.

The rearrangement uses TRBV27 and TRBJ1-5; 7 positions match TRBD1. This CDR3 has 15 amino acids. Germline values: CDR1 MNHEY, CDR2 SMNVEV (reference sequence). The trim removed 6 bases at V and 1 base at J, leaving 6 bases unmatched. CDR3 DNA: TGTGCCAGCAGACCAAAGGACAGGAGCAATCAGCCCCAGCATTTT. Translating it yields CASRPKDRSNQPQHF.

V and J are TRBV11-3 and TRBJ2-5; D possibly corresponds to TRBD1 (6 bases). Germline lookup yields CDR1 SGHNT and CDR2 YENEEA. Deletions cut 1 base from V and 2 bases from J, with 11 bases between. The CDR3 totals 15 residues. The DNA of the CDR3 is TGTGCCAGCAGCTTAGGGACAGCGAAACAAGAGACCCAGTACTTC. Translation gives CASSLGTAKQETQYF.

V gene TRBV21-1 combines with J gene TRBJ2-5; the table's D call, TRBD2, was not checked against the DNA. TRBV21-1 is shown as a pseudogene. The CDR3 has 15 residues. The CDR3 loop reads CASSARTSVQETQYF. DNA of the CDR3: TGTGCCAGCAGCGCCAGGACGAGCGTACAAGAGACCCAGTACTTC.

The J gene is TRBJ2-3, the V gene TRBV19; tentative D call: TRBD1 (5 bases). Trimming cost V 7 bases and J 0 bases, with 14 bases left between them. Per the germline V gene, CDR1 is LNHDA and CDR2 is SQIVND (reference sequence). The CDR3 has 15 residues. The CDR3 nucleotides are TGTGCCAGTAATTCTAAGGGGATTAGCACAGATACGCAGTATTTT. It encodes CASNSKGISTDTQYF.

This chain joins TRBV20-1 and TRBJ1-6, with D uncertain. This CDR3 region has 13 residues. V lost 1 base and J lost 10, with 11 bases in between. Germline values: CDR1 DFQATT, CDR2 SNEGSKA (reference sequence). CDR3 protein: CSARGRVRSPLHF. The DNA of the CDR3 is TGCAGTGCTAGAGGGCGGGTGAGGTCACCCCTCCACTTT.

The table lists this clonotype with a few counts. This chain links TRBV11-2 with TRBJ2-1; 13 bases match TRBD2. The CDR3 runs to 19 residues. V lost 3 bases and J lost 0; bases outside the gene matches: 8. CDR1 SGHAT and CDR2 FQNNGV come from the germline V gene. CDR3 coding DNA: TGTGCCAGCAGCTTTACCGGGACTAGCGGGGCCAGCTCCTACAATGAGCAGTTCTTC. This sequence encodes CASSFTGTSGASSYNEQFF.

The V and J genes are TRBV15 and TRBJ1-5; D is unclear. The CDR3 loop spans 13 amino acids. CDR1 is LNHNV and CDR2 is YYDKDF in the germline V gene (reference sequence). V was cut by 2 bases and J by 7 bases, with 9 bases left in between. CDR3 coding DNA: TGTGCCACCAGCAGACGGCAGCCCCAGCCCCAGCATTTT. Encoded protein: CATSRRQPQPQHF. The full variable domain, its missing parts supplied by reference TRBV15 and TRBJ1-5, is DAMVIQNPRYQVTQFGKPVTLSCSQTLNHNVMYWYQQKSSQAPKLLFHYYDKDFNNEADTPDNFQSRRPNTSFCFLDIRSPGLGDTAMYLCATSRRQPQPQHFGDGTRLSIL.

This clonotype was counted a few times. Here the CDR3 DNA reads TGTGCCAGTAGGCGGGACGCGCAGAACACTGAAGCTTTCTTT. It codes for CASRRDAQNTEAFF. V is TRBV19 and J is TRBJ1-1; D possibly corresponds to TRBD1 (5 bases). Trimming cost V 6 bases and J 1 base, with 12 bases left between them. The CDR3 covers 14 residues. Germline loops: CDR1 LNHDA, CDR2 SQIVND (reference sequence). Combining the CDR3 with reference TRBV19 and TRBJ1-1 gives the whole variable domain DGGITQSPKYLFRKEGQNVTLSCEQNLNHDAMYWYRQDPGQGLRLIYYSQIVNDFQKGDIAEGYSVSREKKESFPLTVTSAQKNPTAFYLCASRRDAQNTEAFFGQGTRLTVV.

The rearrangement links TRBV20-1 to TRBJ1-2; 7 bases agree with TRBD1. Germline loops: CDR1 DFQATT, CDR2 SNEGSKA (reference sequence). CDR3 length equals 13 residues. V lost 2 bases, J lost 4 bases, and 4 bases stayed unmatched. The CDR3 sequence is CSARPPGGYGYTF. DNA of the CDR3: TGCAGTGCTAGACCTCCAGGGGGCTATGGCTACACCTTC.

This clonotype was observed a handful of times. The chain uses TRBV20-1 and TRBJ1-6; D gene ambiguous. The CDR3 is 13 residues long. V was cut by 3 bases and J by 4 bases, with 7 bases left in between. Germline V CDR1 and CDR2: DFQATT, SNEGSKA (reference sequence). CDR3: CSASGRYNSPLHF. CDR3 nucleotide sequence: TGCAGTGCTAGTGGACGGTATAATTCACCCCTCCACTTT.

The rearrangement joins TRBV6-1 to TRBJ2-7; 10 bases are a match to TRBD2. From germline, CDR1 is MNHNS and CDR2 SASEGT. V lost 10 bases to trimming and J lost 4 bases; unmatched junction nucleotides: 19. The CDR3 contains 17 residues. The CDR3 coding sequence is TGTGCCACTCTGTGGGGTAACAGCGGGAGGGGACGGTACGAGCAGTACTTC. It translates to CATLWGNSGRGRYEQYF.